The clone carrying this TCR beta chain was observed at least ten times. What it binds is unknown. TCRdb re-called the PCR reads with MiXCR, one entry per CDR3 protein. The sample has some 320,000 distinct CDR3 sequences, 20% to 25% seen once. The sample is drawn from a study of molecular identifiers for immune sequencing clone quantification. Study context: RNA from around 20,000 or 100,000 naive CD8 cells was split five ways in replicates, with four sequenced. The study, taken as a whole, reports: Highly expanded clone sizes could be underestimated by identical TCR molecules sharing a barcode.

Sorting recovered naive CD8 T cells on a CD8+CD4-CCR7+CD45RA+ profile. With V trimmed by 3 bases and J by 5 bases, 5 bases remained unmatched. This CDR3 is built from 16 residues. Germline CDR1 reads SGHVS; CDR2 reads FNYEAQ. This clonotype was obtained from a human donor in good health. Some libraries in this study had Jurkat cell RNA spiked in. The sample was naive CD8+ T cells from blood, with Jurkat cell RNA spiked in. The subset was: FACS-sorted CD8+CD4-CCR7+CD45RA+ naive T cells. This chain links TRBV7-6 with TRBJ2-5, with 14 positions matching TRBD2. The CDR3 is CASSLMTSGGAETQYF. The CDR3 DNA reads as TGTGCCAGCAGCTTGATGACTAGCGGGGGGGCCGAGACCCAGTACTTC. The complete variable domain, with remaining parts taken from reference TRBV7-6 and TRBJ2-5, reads GAGVSQSPRYKVTKRGQDVALRCDPISGHVSLYWYRQALGQGPEFLTYFNYEAQQDKSGLPNDRFSAERPEGSISTLTIQRTEQRDSAMYRCASSLMTSGGAETQYFGPGTRLLVL.